This record concerns one T cell receptor (beta chain) sequence. In this sample, this clonotype turned up once. The target of this receptor is not known. Base qualities are missing; no much larger clone stands one base away. Single-read evidence is weak. This specimen belongs to a study of blood T cells in healthy people across ages (dated by TCRdb to between 2014 and 2016). Study-level background: In model experiments, roughly one uniquely barcoded TCR beta cDNA molecule per two T cells was captured by template switching. To avoid experimental bias, donors of different ages were randomly spread across the sequencing lanes. Age-related changes in TCR beta repertoire diversity were measured in the study by deep sequencing normalized with unique cDNA molecular identifiers. The donors were divided into four age groups: young (average around 17 years), middle-aged (almost 40), aged (approximately 64) and long-lived (more than 75). For two donors (one aged 18 to 29 and one aged 80 or older), the study analyzed two additional independent replicas of 1 million unique cDNA reads from the same blood draw.

Overall results and qualifications from the work: Estimates of total diversity from one million sequenced T cells were regarded as lower bounds and underestimates. Observed TCR beta diversity per million T cells fell roughly linearly with age, and a significant reduction was already apparent by age around 44. Compared with the aged group, the long-lived group had more naive CD4+ T cells, fewer expanded clones and increased TCR diversity, a pattern suggesting age selection. Donor CMV infection status was unknown, potentially confounding age-related changes in expanded clonotypes. A strong correlation was found between observed TCR beta diversity and the percentage of naive T cells measured by flow cytometry. Conclusive comparison of naive and antigen-experienced compartments was prevented by the profiling of bulk unsorted PBMCs.

Receptor libraries were prepared by 5' RACE. The sample was run on an Illumina HiSeq 2500. A second about 7 to 11 cycle PCR used a sample-barcoded 5' primer and a J-beta primer mix. Each TCR beta cDNA molecule received a unique molecular identifier from a template-switch 5' adaptor carrying 12 random nucleotides. At least 2.5 million CDR3-containing paired-end reads were obtained from each sample. All of the RNA was converted into first-strand cDNA using the Mint cDNA synthesis kit, with a TRBC-specific oligonucleotide serving as the primer. After uracil-DNA glycosylase treatment, a first 18-cycle PCR used universal primers M1SS and BC2_uni_R on all cDNA. Under the source paper's analysis protocol: Normalization of each sample was performed by random selection of 1 million high-quality reads, each carrying a distinct molecular identifier. Reads sharing molecular identifiers were discarded rather than binned into consensus sequences. MiTCR, run with a Q25 quality threshold and the strictest error-elimination algorithm, handled CDR3 identification, clonotype clustering and error correction. Lower-bound total TCR beta diversity was estimated with a nonparametric unseen species model using Euler transformation. TCRdb reprocessing: public reads trimmed at Q25 with fastp, clones called with MiXCR, in-frame beta chains kept. One record per CDR3 amino acid sequence lists the most common genes and DNA. V and J calls and clone size were set by TCRdb, not the authors. The sample table contains roughly 700,000 distinct CDR3 sequences; only one count was recorded for 49% of them. The ten biggest clones cover 30% to 40% of the sample.

Donors were 39 systemically healthy Caucasian individuals from Russia aged about 6 to 100 years. Ten milliliters of peripheral blood were drawn from each donor into EDTA-treated Vacutainer tubes. Ficoll-Paque density-gradient centrifugation was used to isolate PBMCs, with at least 6.5 million per sample. Total RNA, at least 6 micrograms per sample, was extracted from PBMCs with Trizol reagent. For every donor, an aliquot of PBMCs went through flow cytometry to measure the percentages of naive CD45RAhigh/CD27high T cells. CDR1 is given as SGDLS and CDR2 as YYNGEE, both from the germline V gene. V and J lose 0 bases and 1 base, and a span of 7 bases separates them. Inclusive of the bounding cysteine and phenylalanine, the CDR3 is 14 residues long. The read is trimmed to its CDR3 DNA, 42 bases read in frame from base 1.

The chain links TRBV9 with TRBJ1-2; 5 matching bases give a weak D call of TRBD1. The clonotype was recovered from a woman aged 60-70 years in good health. The sequenced sample was blood. The bases are TGTGCCAGCAGCGTAGACAGGCTTAACTATGGCTACACCTTC. It codes for CASSVDRLNYGYTF.